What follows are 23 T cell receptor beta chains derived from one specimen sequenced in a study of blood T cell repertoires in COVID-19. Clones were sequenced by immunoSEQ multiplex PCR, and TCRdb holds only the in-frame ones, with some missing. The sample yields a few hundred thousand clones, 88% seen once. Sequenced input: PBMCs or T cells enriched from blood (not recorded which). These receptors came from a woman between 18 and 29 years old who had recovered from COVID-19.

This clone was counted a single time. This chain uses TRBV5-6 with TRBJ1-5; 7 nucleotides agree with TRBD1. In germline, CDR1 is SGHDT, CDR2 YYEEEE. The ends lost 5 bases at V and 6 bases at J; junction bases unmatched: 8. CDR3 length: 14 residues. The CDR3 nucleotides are TGTGCCAGCAGTTATTCAGGGGGAGTTCAGCCCCAGCATTTT. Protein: CASSYSGGVQPQHF.

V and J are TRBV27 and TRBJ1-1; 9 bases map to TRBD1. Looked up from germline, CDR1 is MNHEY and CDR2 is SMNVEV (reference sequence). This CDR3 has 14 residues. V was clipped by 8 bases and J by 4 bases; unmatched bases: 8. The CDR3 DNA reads TGTGCCAGCTGGGGGGACAGGGCCGGCACTGAAGCTTTCTTT. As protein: CASWGDRAGTEAFF.

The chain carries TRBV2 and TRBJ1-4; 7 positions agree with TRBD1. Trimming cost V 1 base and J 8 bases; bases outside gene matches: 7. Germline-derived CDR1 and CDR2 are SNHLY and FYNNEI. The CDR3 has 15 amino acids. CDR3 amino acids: CASSEGQGLFEKLFF. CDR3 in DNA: TGTGCCAGCAGTGAAGGACAGGGCCTCTTCGAAAAACTGTTTTTT.

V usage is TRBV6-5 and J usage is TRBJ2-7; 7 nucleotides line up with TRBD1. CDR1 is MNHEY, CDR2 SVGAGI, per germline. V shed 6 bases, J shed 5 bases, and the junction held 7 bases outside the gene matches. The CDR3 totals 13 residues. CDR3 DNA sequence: TGTGCCAGCAGCCGGACAGGATTCGACGAGCAGTACTTC. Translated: CASSRTGFDEQYF.

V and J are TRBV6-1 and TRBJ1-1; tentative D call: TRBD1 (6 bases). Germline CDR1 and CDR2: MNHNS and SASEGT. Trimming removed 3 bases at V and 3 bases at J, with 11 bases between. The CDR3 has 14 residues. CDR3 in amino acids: CASSEQGRYTEAFF. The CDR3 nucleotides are TGTGCCAGCAGTGAGCAGGGGCGATACACTGAAGCTTTCTTT.

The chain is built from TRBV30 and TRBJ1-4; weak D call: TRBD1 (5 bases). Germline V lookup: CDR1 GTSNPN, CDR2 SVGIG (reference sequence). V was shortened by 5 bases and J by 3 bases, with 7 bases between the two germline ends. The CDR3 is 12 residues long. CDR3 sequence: CAWDSPNEKLFF. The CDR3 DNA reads TGTGCCTGGGACAGTCCTAATGAAAAACTGTTTTTT.

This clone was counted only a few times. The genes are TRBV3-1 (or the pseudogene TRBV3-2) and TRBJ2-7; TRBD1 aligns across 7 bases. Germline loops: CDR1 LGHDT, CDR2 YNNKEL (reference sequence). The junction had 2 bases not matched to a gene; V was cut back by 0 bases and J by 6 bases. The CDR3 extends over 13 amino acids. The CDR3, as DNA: TGTGCCAGCAGCCAAGATGACAGGGCCGAGCAGTACTTC. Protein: CASSQDDRAEQYF.

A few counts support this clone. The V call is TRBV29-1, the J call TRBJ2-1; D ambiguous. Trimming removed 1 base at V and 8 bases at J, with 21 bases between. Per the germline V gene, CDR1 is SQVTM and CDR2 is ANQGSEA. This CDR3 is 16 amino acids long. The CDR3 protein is CSVEARERRTLDEQFF. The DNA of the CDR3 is TGCAGCGTTGAAGCCCGAGAGCGCCGTACGTTGGATGAGCAGTTCTTC.

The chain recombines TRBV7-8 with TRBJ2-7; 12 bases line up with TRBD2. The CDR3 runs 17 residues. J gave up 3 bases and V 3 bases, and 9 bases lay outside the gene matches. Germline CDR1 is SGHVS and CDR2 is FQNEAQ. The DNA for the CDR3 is TGTGCCAGCAGCTTCGGACTAGCGGGGCCAACTTACTACGAGCAGTACTTC. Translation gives CASSFGLAGPTYYEQYF. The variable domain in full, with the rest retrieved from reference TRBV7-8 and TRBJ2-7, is GAGVSQSPRYKVAKRGQDVALRCDPISGHVSLFWYQQALGQGPEFLTYFQNEAQLDKSGLPSDRFFAERPEGSVSTLKIQRTQQEDSAVYLCASSFGLAGPTYYEQYFGPGTRLTVT.

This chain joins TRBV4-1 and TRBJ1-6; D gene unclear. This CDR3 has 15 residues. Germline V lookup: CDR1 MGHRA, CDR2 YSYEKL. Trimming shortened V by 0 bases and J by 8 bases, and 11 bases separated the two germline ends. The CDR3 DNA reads TGCGCCAGCAGCCAAGATGCGGGGTCGGATTCACCCCTCCACTTT. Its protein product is CASSQDAGSDSPLHF.

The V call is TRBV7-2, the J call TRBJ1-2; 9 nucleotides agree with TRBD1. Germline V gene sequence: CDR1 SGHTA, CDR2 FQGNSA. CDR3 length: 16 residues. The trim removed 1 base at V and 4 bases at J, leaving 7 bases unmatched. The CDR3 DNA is TGTGCCAGCAGCTTAGACAGGGGGCGCGCGTCCTATGGCTACACCTTC. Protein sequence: CASSLDRGRASYGYTF. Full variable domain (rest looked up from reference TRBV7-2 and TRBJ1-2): GAGVSQSPSNKVTEKGKDVELRCDPISGHTALYWYRQSLGQGLEFLIYFQGNSAPDKSGLPSDRFSAERTGGSVSTLTIQRTQQEDSAVYLCASSLDRGRASYGYTFGSGTRLTVV.

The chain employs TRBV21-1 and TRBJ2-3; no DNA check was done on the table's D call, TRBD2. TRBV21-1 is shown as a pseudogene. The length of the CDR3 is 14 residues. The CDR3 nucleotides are TGTGCCAGGCGGCGGTGCAGCTCGGTAGATACGCAGTATTTT. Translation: CARRRCSSVDTQYF.

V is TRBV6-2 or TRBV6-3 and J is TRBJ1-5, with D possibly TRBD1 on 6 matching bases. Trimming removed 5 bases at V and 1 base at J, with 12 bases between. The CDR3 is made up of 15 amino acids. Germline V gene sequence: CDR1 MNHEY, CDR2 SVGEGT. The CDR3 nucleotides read TGTGCCAGCAGTAGGGGACACACAAGCAATCAGCCCCAGCATTTT. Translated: CASSRGHTSNQPQHF.

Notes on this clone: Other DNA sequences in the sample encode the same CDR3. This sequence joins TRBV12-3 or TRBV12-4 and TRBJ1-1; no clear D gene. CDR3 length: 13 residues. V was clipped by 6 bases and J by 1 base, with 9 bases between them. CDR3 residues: CASSPTGNTEAFF. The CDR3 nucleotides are TGTGCCAGCAGCCCAACGGGGAACACTGAAGCTTTCTTT.

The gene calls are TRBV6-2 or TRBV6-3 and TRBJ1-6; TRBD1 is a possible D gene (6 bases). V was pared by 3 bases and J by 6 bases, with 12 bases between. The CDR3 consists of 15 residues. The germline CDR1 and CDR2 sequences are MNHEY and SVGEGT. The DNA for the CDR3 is TGTGCCAGCAGTTATGACAGGAGCTTTAATTCACCCCTCCACTTT. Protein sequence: CASSYDRSFNSPLHF.

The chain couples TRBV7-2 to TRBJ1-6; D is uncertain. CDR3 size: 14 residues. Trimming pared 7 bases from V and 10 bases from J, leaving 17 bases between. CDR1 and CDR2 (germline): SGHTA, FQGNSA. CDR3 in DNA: TGTGCCAGCAAGCTTAGCGGCCCAAAGTCACCCCTCCACTTT. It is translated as CASKLSGPKSPLHF.

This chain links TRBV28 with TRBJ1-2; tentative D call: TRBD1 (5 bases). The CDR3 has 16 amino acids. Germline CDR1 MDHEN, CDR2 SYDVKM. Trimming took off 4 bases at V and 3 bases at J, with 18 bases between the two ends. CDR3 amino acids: CASSSSARGLDYGYTF. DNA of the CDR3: TGTGCCAGCAGTTCGAGCGCGCGGGGCTTGGACTATGGCTACACCTTC.

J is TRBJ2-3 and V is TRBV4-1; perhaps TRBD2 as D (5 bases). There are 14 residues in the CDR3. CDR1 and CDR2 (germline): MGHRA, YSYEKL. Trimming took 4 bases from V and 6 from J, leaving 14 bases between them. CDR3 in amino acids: CASSLRRVSDTQYF. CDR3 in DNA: TGCGCCAGCAGCCTGAGGCGGGTTTCTGATACGCAGTATTTT.

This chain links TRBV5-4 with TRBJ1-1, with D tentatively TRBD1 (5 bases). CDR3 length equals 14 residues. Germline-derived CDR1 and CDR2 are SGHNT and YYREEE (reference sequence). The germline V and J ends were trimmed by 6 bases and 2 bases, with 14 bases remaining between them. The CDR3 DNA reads TGTGCCAGCACCATGGGGACTAGTAACACTGAAGCTTTCTTT. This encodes CASTMGTSNTEAFF.

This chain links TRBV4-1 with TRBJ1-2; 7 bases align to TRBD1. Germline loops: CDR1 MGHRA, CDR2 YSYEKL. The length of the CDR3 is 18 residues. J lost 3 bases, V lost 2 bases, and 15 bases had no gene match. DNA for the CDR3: TGCGCCAGCAGCCAAAGCACAGGGGTCCGAAGCCGTCACTATGGCTACACCTTC. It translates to CASSQSTGVRSRHYGYTF.

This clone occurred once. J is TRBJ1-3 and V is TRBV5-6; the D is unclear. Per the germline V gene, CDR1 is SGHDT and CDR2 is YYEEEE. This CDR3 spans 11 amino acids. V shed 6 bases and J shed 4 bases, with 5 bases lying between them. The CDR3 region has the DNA TGTGCCAGCACCCAGGGAAACACCATATATTTT. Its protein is CASTQGNTIYF.

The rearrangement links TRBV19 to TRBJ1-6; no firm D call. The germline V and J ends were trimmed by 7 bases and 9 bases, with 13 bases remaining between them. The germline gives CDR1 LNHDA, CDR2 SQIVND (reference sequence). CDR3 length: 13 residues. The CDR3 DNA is TGTGCCAGTACCCACCCGCGGGGTTCACCCCTCCACTTT. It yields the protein CASTHPRGSPLHF.

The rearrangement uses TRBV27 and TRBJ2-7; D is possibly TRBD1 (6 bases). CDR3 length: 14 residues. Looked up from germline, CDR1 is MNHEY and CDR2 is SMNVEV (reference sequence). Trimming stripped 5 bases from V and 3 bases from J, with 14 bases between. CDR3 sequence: CASSVRGGGYEQYF. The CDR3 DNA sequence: TGTGCCAGCAGTGTCAGGGGTGGTGGCTACGAGCAGTACTTC.